This passage covers 14 T cell receptor beta chains from one sample sequenced in a study of blood T cells in healthy people across ages. A J-beta primer mix and a sample-barcoded 5' primer were used in a second PCR of about 6 to 12 cycles. Via MiXCR, TCRdb re-called the 5' RACE reads, giving one row per CDR3 protein. This table holds over 1.5 million distinct CDR3 sequences, 49% found once. The source material was blood. These receptors were taken from a woman aged 40-49 years in good health.

This clonotype was observed many times. This chain links TRBV7-8 with TRBJ2-3; 7 bases line up with TRBD2. Germline V CDR1 and CDR2: SGHVS, FQNEAQ. The ends lost 6 bases at V and 4 bases at J; junction bases unmatched: 4. The CDR3 runs to 13 residues. The CDR3 here is CASRPSGADTQYF. For the CDR3, the DNA is TGTGCCAGCAGGCCTAGCGGCGCAGATACGCAGTATTTT.

The rearrangement joins TRBV11-2 to TRBJ1-2, with a weak D call TRBD1 (5 bases). Trimming removed 5 bases from V and 3 bases from J, with 10 bases in between. The CDR3 runs to 13 residues. Germline lookup yields CDR1 SGHAT and CDR2 FQNNGV. For the CDR3, the DNA is TGTGCCAGCAGCCCTGGGGCCCACTATGGCTACACCTTC. This sequence encodes CASSPGAHYGYTF.

The genes are TRBV20-1 and TRBJ2-1, with 7 bases aligning to TRBD2. In germline, CDR1 is DFQATT, CDR2 SNEGSKA (reference sequence). Unmatched junction bases numbered 9, after V lost 0 bases and J lost 4 bases. The CDR3 loop spans 16 amino acids. In DNA form, the CDR3 reads TGCAGTGCTAGAGATCCGCGGGAGAGTAAATACAATGAGCAGTTCTTC. This codes for CSARDPRESKYNEQFF.

The chain has TRBV6-2 or TRBV6-3 and TRBJ1-5; TRBD1 matches at 8 bases. This CDR3 is 16 amino acids long. The trim removed 6 bases at V and 3 bases at J, leaving 10 bases unmatched. Germline assignment: CDR1 MNHEY and CDR2 SVGEGT. The CDR3 spells CASRAEDRVANQPQHF. The CDR3 DNA reads TGTGCCAGCAGGGCAGAGGACAGGGTGGCCAATCAGCCCCAGCATTTT.

This sequence joins TRBV7-9 and TRBJ2-1; weak D call: TRBD1 (5 bases). Germline V gene data show CDR1 as SEHNR and CDR2 as FQNEAQ (reference sequence). CDR3 length equals 15 residues. Trimming shortened V by 0 bases and J by 10 bases, and 16 bases separated the two germline ends. This chain's CDR3 is CASSLAGASNYEQFF. The CDR3 region has the DNA TGTGCCAGCAGCTTAGCAGGGGCGAGTAACTACGAGCAGTTCTTC.

The rearrangement uses TRBV28 and TRBJ1-2; D may be TRBD1 (6 bases). Trimming shortened V by 6 bases and J by 2 bases, and 16 bases separated the two germline ends. The CDR3 runs to 15 residues. Germline loops: CDR1 MDHEN, CDR2 SYDVKM. This chain's CDR3 is CASSYRTELNYGYTF. In nucleotides, the CDR3 is TGTGCCAGCAGCTACAGGACAGAATTAAACTATGGCTACACCTTC.

The rearrangement links TRBV6-6 to TRBJ2-5, with a tentative D call TRBD1 (6 bases). V gave up 5 bases and J gave up 11 bases, with 24 bases separating them. This CDR3 spans 15 amino acids. Looked up from germline, CDR1 is MNHNY and CDR2 is SVGAGI (reference sequence). The CDR3, as DNA: TGTGCCAGCAGTAAACAGACAGGAAACTACAATGAGCAGTACTTC. This codes for CASSKQTGNYNEQYF.

This clonotype appeared a single time. CDR3: CASSFSGNYNEQFF. CDR3 in DNA: TGTGCCAGCAGCTTCTCGGGAAACTACAATGAGCAGTTCTTC. The chain uses TRBV7-9 and TRBJ2-1; perhaps TRBD2 as D (5 bases). Trimming stripped 3 bases from V and 3 bases from J, with 9 bases between. The CDR3 has 14 residues. The germline V gene encodes CDR1 SEHNR and CDR2 FQNEAQ (reference sequence).

The J gene is TRBJ2-5, the V gene TRBV15, with 7 bases that match TRBD1. The last part of the DNA fits TRBJ2-7 better; the J call may be wrong. From germline, CDR1 is LNHNV and CDR2 YYDKDF (reference sequence). The CDR3 runs 14 residues. CDR3 nucleotides: TGTGCCACCAGCAGAGATCAAGGGGGCGGCGAGCAGTACTTC. It yields the protein CATSRDQGGGEQYF.

This clonotype was counted only a few times. The chain combines TRBV4-3 with TRBJ1-6; no reliable D call. Germline CDR1 LGHNA, CDR2 YSLEER. This CDR3 is 19 amino acids long. The V gene lost 6 bases and the J gene lost 6 bases, with 27 bases spanning the gap. The CDR3 DNA reads TGCGCCAGCAGTCGGAACCTAGTGATAGCTCAGGAGGGTAATTCACCCCTCCACTTT. Protein sequence: CASSRNLVIAQEGNSPLHF.

V is TRBV11-1 and J is TRBJ2-3; D possibly corresponds to TRBD2 (5 bases). This CDR3 region has 17 residues. Germline CDR1 SGHAT, CDR2 FQDESV (reference sequence). V was pared by 2 bases and J by 1 base, with 16 bases between. The CDR3 reads CASSLLPSASRTDTQYF. CDR3 DNA: TGTGCCAGCAGCTTACTTCCTTCGGCTAGCCGCACAGATACGCAGTATTTT.

The gene calls are TRBV7-2 and TRBJ2-3; TRBD1 aligns across 11 bases. Germline V lookup: CDR1 SGHTA, CDR2 FQGNSA. With V trimmed by 6 bases and J by 5 bases, 10 bases remained unmatched. There are 16 residues in the CDR3. CDR3 region: CASRSAGTGGRDTQYF. In DNA form, the CDR3 reads TGTGCCAGCAGGAGTGCCGGGACAGGGGGTAGAGATACGCAGTATTTT.

The J gene is TRBJ1-1, the V gene TRBV28, with D possibly matching TRBD1 (6 bases). Germline V gene lookup returns CDR1 MDHEN and CDR2 SYDVKM. V was trimmed by 7 bases and J by 7 bases, leaving 16 bases between them. The CDR3 spans 13 residues. This CDR3 reads CASTPGQTREAFF. The CDR3 DNA reads as TGTGCCAGCACTCCCGGACAGACACGTGAAGCTTTCTTT.

The rearrangement uses TRBV10-3 and TRBJ2-1; 9 bases match TRBD2. Germline CDR1 ENHRY, CDR2 SYGVKD. The CDR3 runs to 15 residues. The junction had 7 bases not matched to a gene; V was cut back by 10 bases and J by 0 bases. The CDR3 region is CATLTSGGSYNEQFF. CDR3 nucleotide sequence: TGTGCCACCTTGACTAGCGGCGGCTCCTACAATGAGCAGTTCTTC.